This T cell receptor (beta chain) comes out of a study of shared T cell receptors in the human thymus. The germline CDR1 and CDR2 sequences are MNHEY and SVGAGI. The CDR3 has 16 amino acids. Trimming at V came to 2 bases and at J to 0 bases, leaving 3 bases not matched to a gene. The table came from immunoSEQ multiplex PCR; TCRdb's copy has only in-frame clones and leaves some out. The data contain over 60,000 clones, about 96% of them singletons. This chain uses TRBV6-5 with TRBJ2-7; 11 nucleotides line up with TRBD1. The TCR sequence derives from a human donor. Input material: thymocytes. Written as DNA, the CDR3 is TGTGCCAGCAGTTACGGGGACAGGGGGAGCTCCTACGAGCAGTACTTC. Amino acids: CASSYGDRGSSYEQYF.